The T cell receptor (beta chain) described here comes from a study of T cell responses to AZD1222 COVID-19 vaccine. Study-wide results and limits: Mostly white British, mostly female donors; authors suggested clonal diversity may be underestimated. The study identified only six AZD1222 recipients as seropositive at baseline. Repertoires were sampled only after the peak T cell response.

CDR3 length: 14 amino acids. Trimming pared 1 base from V and 4 bases from J, leaving 9 bases between. Looked up from germline, CDR1 is SGHTS and CDR2 is YDEGEE. The method was immunoSEQ multiplex PCR; TCRdb's version includes in-frame clones alone and lacks a portion of them. In the table there are 130,000 to 150,000 clones, 92% of which are singletons. On this clone: Its target is unknown.

This specimen was peripheral blood, taken on day 0 of AZD1222 vaccination. The sequence was collected from an adult in good health. The chain uses TRBV5-8 and TRBJ1-5; D gene ambiguous. The CDR3 bases are TGTGCCAGCAGCTTGCGGCCAGCTAATCAGCCCCAGCATTTT. This translates into CASSLRPANQPQHF.